This T cell receptor beta chain emerged from a study of CD8+ T cells in alopecia areata. On this clone itself: Its antigen is undetermined.

V was clipped by 3 bases and J by 0 bases, with 22 bases between them. Looked up from germline, CDR1 is SEHNR and CDR2 is FQNEAQ (reference sequence). The length of the CDR3 is 19 residues. Study findings and constraints: Although TCR sharing was seen in mice, sharing across patients was less clear, possibly for HLA-related reasons. Since there was just one nonresponder, nobody can yet say how baseline CD8+ expansion ties to response.

Treatment noted: oral pan-JAK inhibitor, 5-10 mg twice daily. RNA extraction was followed by reverse transcription into cDNA, which acted as the sequencing template. The data were produced by immunoSEQ multiplex PCR, yet TCRdb's version contains in-frame clones alone and is incomplete. Of 160,000 or so clones listed, about three fifths are singletons. The TCR comes from a human donor with alopecia areata. Sample: CD4+ T cells sorted from blood, taken at week 4, from a patient treated with tofacitinib. The chain uses TRBV7-9 and TRBJ2-3, with D perhaps matching TRBD1 (6 bases). In DNA form, the CDR3 reads TGTGCCAGCAGCTTTTCCTTTCGGACAGTAGTTCCTAGCACAGATACGCAGTATTTT. This sequence encodes CASSFSFRTVVPSTDTQYF.